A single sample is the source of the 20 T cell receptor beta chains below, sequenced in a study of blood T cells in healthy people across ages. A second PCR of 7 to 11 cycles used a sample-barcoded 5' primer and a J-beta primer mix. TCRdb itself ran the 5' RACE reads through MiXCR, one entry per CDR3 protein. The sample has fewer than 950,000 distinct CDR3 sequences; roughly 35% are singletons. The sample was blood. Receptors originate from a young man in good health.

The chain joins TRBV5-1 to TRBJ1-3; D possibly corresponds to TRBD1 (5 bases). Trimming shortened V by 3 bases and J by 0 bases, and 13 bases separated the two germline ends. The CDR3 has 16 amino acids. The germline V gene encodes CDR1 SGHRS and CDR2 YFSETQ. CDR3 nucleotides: TGCGCCAGCAGCTGGACTACAGGTGACTCTGGAAACACCATATATTTT. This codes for CASSWTTGDSGNTIYF.

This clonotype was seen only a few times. Here the CDR3 DNA reads TGCAGTGCTTTGACAGGTTGGGCCAATCAGCCCCAGCATTTT. This sequence encodes CSALTGWANQPQHF. The chain recombines TRBV20-1 with TRBJ1-5, with D possibly being TRBD1 (6 bases). V lost 5 bases, J lost 3 bases, and 14 bases lay in between. The CDR3 runs 14 residues. The germline gives CDR1 DFQATT, CDR2 SNEGSKA (reference sequence).

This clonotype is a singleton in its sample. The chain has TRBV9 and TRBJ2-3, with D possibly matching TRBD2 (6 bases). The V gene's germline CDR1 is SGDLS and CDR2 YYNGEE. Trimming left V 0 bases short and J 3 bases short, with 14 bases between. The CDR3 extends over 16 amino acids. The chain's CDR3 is CASSVGGQGGTDTQYF. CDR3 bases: TGTGCCAGCAGCGTAGGAGGGCAGGGAGGAACAGATACGCAGTATTTT.

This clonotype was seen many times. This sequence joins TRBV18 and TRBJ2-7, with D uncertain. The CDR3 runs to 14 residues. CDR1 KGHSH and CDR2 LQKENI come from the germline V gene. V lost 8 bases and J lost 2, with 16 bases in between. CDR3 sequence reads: CASSPAGGPYEQYF. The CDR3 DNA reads TGTGCCAGCAGCCCCGCCGGCGGTCCCTACGAGCAGTACTTC. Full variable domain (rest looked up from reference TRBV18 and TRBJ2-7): NAGVMQNPRHLVRRRGQEARLRCSPMKGHSHVYWYRQLPEEGLKFMVYLQKENIIDESGMPKERFSAEFPKEGPSILRIQQVVRGDSAAYFCASSPAGGPYEQYFGPGTRLTVT.

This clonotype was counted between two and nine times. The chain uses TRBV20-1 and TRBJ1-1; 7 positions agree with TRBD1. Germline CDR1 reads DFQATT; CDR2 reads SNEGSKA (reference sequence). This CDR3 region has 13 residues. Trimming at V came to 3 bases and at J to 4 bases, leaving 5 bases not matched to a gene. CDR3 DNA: TGCAGTGCTAGTCAGGGGGGTGGCACTGAAGCTTTCTTT. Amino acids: CSASQGGGTEAFF.

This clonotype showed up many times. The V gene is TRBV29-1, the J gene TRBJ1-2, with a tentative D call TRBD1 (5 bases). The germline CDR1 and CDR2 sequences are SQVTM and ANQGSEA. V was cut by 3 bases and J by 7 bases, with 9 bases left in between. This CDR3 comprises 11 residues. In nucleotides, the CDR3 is TGCAGCGTTGAGGGGACGGTTGGCTACACCTTC. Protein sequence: CSVEGTVGYTF.

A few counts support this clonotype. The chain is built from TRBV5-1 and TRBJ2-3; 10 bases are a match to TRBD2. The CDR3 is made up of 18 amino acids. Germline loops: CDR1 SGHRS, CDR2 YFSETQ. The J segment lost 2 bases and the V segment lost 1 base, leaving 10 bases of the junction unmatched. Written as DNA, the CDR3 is TGCGCCAGCAGCTTGCTAGCGGGGGACCCCCTAAACACAGATACGCAGTATTTT. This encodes CASSLLAGDPLNTDTQYF.

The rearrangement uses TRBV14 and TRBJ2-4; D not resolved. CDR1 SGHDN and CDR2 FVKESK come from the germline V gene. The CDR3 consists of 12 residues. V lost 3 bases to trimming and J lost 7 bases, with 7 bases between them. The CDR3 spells CASSQLDNIQYF. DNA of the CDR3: TGTGCCAGCAGCCAGCTGGATAACATTCAGTACTTC.

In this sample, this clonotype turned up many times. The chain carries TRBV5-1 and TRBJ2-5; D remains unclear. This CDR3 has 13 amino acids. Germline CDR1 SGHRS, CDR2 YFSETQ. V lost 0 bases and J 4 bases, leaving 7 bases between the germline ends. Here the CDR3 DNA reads TGCGCCAGCAGCTTGGCTCCCCCAGAGACCCAGTACTTC. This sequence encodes CASSLAPPETQYF.

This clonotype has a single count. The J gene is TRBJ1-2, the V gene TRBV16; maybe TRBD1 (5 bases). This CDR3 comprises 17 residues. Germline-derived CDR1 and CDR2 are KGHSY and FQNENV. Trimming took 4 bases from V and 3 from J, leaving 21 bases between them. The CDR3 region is CASSLSRDEVRDYGYTF. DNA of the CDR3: TGTGCCAGCAGCCTTTCCCGGGACGAGGTCCGGGACTATGGCTACACCTTC. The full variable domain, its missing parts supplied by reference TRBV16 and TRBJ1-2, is GEEVAQTPKHLVRGEGQKAKLYCAPIKGHSYVFWYQQVLKNEFKFLISFQNENVFDETGMPKERFSAKCLPNSPCSLEIQATKLEDSAVYFCASSLSRDEVRDYGYTFGSGTRLTVV.

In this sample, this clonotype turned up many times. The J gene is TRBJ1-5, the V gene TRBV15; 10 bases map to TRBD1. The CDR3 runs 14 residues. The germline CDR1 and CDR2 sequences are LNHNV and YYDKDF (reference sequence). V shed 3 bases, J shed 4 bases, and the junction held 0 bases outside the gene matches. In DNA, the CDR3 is TGTGCCACCAGCAGGGACAGGGGGAATCAGCCCCAGCATTTT. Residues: CATSRDRGNQPQHF.

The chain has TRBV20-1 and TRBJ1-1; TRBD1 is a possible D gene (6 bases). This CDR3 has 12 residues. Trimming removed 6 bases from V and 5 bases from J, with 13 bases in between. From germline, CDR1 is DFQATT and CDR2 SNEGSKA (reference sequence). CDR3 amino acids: CSASRGKTEAFF. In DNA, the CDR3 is TGCAGTGCCAGCAGGGGTAAGACTGAAGCTTTCTTT.

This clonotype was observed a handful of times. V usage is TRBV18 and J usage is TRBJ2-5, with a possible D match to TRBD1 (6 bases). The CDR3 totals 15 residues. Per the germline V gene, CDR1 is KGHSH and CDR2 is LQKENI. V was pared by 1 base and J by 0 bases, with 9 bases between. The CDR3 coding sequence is TGTGCCAGCTCACCACGGCAGGGGCACCAAGAGACCCAGTACTTC. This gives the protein CASSPRQGHQETQYF. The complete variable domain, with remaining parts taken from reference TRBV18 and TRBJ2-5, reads NAGVMQNPRHLVRRRGQEARLRCSPMKGHSHVYWYRQLPEEGLKFMVYLQKENIIDESGMPKERFSAEFPKEGPSILRIQQVVRGDSAAYFCASSPRQGHQETQYFGPGTRLLVL.

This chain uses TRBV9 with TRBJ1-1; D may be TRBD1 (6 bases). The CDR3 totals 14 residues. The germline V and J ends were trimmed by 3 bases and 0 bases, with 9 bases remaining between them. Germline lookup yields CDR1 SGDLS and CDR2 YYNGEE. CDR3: CASSATGMNTEAFF. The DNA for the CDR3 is TGTGCCAGCAGCGCAACAGGGATGAACACTGAAGCTTTCTTT.

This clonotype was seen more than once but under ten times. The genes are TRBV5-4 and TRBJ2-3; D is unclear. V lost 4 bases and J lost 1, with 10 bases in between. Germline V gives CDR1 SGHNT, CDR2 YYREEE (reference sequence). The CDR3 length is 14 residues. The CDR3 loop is CASSPRIGTDTQYF. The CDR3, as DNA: TGTGCCAGCAGCCCCCGGATCGGCACAGATACGCAGTATTTT.

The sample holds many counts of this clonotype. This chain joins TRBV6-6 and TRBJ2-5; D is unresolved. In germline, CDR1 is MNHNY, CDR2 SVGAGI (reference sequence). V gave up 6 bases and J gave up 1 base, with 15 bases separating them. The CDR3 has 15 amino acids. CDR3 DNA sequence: TGTGCCAGCAGCAAAACAGACTCCGGCCAAGAGACCCAGTACTTC. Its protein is CASSKTDSGQETQYF.

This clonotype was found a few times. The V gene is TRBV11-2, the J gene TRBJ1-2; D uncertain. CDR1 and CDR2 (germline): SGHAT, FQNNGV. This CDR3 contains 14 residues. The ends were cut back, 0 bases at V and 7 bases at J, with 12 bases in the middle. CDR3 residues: CASSLDRIKAGYTF. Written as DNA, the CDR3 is TGTGCCAGCAGCTTAGATCGTATTAAGGCTGGCTACACCTTC. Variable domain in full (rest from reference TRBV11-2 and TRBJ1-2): EAGVAQSPRYKIIEKRQSVAFWCNPISGHATLYWYQQILGQGPKLLIQFQNNGVVDDSQLPKDRFSAERLKGVDSTLKIQPAKLEDSAVYLCASSLDRIKAGYTFGSGTRLTVV.

CDR3 protein: CASSLVSGGPGDNEQFF. In DNA, the CDR3 is TGTGCCAGCAGTTTGGTTAGCGGGGGGCCGGGGGACAATGAGCAGTTCTTC. The chain couples TRBV12-3 or TRBV12-4 to TRBJ2-1; TRBD2 aligns across 10 bases. The V and J ends lost 3 bases and 5 bases, in that order; junction bases with no gene match: 10. This CDR3 has 17 amino acids.

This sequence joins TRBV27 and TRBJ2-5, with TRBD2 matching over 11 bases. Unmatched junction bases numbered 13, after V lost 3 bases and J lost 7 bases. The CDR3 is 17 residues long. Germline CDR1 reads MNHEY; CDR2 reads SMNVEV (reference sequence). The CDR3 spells CASSFSGTSGRPGTQYF. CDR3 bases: TGTGCCAGCAGTTTCTCCGGGACTAGCGGCCGTCCGGGGACCCAGTACTTC.

The CDR3 nucleotides are TGCGCCAGCAGCCAAAGGTCAGGGGCCACCTACGAGCAGTACTTC. Translated: CASSQRSGATYEQYF. This chain uses TRBV4-1 with TRBJ2-4; D is perhaps TRBD1 (6 bases). The end of the DNA aligns better with TRBJ2-7, so the J call may be wrong. Germline lookup yields CDR1 MGHRA and CDR2 YSYEKL. The CDR3 sequence is 15 residues long.